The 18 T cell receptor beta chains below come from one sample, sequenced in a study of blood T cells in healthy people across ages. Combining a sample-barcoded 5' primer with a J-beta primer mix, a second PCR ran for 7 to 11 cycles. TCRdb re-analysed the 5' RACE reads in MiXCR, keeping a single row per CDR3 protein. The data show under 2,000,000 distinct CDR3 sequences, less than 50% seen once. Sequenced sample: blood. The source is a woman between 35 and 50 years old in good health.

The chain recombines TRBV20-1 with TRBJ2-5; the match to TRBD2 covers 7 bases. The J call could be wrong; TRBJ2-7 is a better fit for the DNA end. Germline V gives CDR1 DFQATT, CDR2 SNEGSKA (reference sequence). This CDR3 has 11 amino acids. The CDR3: CSAGTTLEQYF. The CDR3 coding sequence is TGCAGTGCCGGGACTACCCTCGAGCAGTACTTC.

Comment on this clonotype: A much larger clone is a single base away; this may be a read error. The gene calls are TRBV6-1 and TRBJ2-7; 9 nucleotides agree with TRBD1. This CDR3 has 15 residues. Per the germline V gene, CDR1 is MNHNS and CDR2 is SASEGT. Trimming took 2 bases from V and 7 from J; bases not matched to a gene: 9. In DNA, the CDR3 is TGTGCCAGCAGTGAACTAGGGGACAGGGCAAAAGAGCAGTACTTC. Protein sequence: CASSELGDRAKEQYF.

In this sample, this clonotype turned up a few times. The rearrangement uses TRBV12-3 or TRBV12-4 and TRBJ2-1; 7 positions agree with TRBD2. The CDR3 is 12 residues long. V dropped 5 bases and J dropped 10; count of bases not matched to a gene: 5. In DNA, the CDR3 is TGTGCCAGCAGTGGACTAGTAAGCGAGCAGTTCTTC. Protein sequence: CASSGLVSEQFF.

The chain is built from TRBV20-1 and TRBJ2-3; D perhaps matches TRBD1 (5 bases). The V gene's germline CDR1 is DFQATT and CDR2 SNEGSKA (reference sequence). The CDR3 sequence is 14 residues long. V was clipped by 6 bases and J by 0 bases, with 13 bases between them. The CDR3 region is CSAQIGASTDTQYF. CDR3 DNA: TGCAGTGCCCAGATAGGGGCTAGCACAGATACGCAGTATTTT.

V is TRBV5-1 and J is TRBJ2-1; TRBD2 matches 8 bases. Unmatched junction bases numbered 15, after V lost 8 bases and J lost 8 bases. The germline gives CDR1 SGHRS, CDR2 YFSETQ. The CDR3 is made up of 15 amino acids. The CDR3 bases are TGCGCCAGTCGGAAGCGGGGGCCCGCAGGGGATGAGCAGTTCTTC. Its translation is CASRKRGPAGDEQFF.

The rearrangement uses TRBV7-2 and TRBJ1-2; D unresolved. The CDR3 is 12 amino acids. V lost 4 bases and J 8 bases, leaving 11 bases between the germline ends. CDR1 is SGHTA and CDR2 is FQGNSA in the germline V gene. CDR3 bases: TGTGCCAGCAGCTCGTGGGTTTGGGGCTACACCTTC. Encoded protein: CASSSWVWGYTF.

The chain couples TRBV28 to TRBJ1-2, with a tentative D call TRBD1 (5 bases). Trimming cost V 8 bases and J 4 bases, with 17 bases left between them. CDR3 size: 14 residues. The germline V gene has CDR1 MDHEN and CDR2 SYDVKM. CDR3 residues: CASGGGGEFYGYTF. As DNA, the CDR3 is TGTGCCAGCGGAGGTGGGGGGGAATTCTATGGCTACACCTTC.

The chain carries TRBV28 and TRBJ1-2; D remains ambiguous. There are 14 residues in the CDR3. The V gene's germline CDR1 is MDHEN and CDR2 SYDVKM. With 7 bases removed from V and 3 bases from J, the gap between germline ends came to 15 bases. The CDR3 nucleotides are TGTGCCAGCATCAAGAGGGTGTTGGACTATGGCTACACCTTC. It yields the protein CASIKRVLDYGYTF.

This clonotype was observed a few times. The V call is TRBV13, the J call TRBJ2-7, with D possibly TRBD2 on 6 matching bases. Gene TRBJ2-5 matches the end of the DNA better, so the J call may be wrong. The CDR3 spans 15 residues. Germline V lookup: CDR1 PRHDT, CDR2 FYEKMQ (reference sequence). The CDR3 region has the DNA TGTGCCAGCAGCCCCGGGGGTAGCAGGCGAGAGACCCAGTACTTC. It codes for CASSPGGSRRETQYF.

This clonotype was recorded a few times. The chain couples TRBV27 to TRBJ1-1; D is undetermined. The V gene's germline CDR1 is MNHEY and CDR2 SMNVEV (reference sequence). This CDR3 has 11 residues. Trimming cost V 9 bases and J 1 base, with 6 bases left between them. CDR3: CASLRNTEAFF. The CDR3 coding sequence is TGTGCCAGTCTTAGGAACACTGAAGCTTTCTTT.

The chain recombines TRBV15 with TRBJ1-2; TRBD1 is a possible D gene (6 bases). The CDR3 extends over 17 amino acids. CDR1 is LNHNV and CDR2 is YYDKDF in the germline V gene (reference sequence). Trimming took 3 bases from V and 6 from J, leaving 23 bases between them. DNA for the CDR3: TGTGCCACCAGCAGTCACCCGGACGACAGGCAAAGCGATGGCTACACCTTC. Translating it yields CATSSHPDDRQSDGYTF.

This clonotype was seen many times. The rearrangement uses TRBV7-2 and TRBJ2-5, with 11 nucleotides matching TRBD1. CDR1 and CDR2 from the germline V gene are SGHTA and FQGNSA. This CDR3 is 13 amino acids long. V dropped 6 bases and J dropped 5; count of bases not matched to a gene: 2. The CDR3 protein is CASSGDRGETQYF. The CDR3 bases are TGTGCCAGCAGTGGGGACAGGGGGGAGACCCAGTACTTC.

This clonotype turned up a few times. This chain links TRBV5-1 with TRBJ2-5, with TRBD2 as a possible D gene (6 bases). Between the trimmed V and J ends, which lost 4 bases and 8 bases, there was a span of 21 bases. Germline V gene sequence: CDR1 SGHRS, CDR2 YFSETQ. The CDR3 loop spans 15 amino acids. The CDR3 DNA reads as TGCGCCAGCAGCGATCGGGGGAGTTCAGGGAACACCCAGTACTTC. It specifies CASSDRGSSGNTQYF.

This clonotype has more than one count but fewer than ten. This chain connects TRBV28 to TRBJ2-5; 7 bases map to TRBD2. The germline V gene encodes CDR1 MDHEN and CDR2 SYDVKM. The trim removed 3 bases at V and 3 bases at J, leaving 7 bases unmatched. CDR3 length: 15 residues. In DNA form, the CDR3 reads TGTGCCAGCAGTTTCCTACGGGAGGAAAAAGAGACCCAGTACTTC. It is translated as CASSFLREEKETQYF.

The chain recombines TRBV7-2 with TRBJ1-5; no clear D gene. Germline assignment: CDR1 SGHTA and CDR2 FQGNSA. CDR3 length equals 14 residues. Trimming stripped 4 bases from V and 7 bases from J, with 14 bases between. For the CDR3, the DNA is TGTGCCAGCAGCTACGCCCCATACATCCAGCCCCAGCATTTT. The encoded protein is CASSYAPYIQPQHF.

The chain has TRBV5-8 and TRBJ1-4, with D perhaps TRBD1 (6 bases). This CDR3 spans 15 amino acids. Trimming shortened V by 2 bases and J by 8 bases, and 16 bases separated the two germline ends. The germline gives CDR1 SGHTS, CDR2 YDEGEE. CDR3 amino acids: CASSLAGAYGEKLFF. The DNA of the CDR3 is TGTGCCAGCAGCTTAGCGGGGGCCTACGGGGAAAAACTGTTTTTT.

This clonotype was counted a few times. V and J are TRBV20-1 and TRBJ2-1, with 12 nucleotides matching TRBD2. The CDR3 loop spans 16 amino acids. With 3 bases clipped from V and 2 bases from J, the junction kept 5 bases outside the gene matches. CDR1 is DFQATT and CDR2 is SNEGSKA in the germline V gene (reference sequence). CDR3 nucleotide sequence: TGCAGTGCTAGGCCACTAGCGGGGGGCACCTACAATGAGCAGTTCTTC. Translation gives CSARPLAGGTYNEQFF.

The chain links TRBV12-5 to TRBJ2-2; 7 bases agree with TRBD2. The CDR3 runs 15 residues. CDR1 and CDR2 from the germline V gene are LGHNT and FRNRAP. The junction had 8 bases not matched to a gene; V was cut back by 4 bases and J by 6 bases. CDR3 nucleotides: TGTGCTAGTGGTTCCGGGGGGACTTCACCCGGGGAGCTGTTTTTT. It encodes CASGSGGTSPGELFF.